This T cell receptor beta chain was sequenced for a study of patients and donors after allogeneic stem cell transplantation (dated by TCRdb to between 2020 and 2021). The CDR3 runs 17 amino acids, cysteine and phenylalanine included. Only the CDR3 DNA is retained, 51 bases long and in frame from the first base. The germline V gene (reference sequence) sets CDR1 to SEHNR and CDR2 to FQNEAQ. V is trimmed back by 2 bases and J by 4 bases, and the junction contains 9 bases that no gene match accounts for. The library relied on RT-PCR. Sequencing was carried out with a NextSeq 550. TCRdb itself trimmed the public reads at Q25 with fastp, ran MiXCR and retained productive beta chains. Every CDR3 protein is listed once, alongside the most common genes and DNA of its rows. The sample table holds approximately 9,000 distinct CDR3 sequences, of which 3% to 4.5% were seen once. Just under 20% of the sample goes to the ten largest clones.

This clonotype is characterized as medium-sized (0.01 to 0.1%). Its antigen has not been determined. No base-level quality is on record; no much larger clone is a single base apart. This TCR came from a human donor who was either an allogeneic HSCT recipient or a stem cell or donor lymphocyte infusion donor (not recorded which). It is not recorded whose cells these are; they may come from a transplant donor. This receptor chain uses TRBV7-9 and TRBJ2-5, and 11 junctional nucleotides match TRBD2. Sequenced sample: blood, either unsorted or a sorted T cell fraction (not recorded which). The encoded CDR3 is CASSLSLAGGSVETQYF. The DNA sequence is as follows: TGTGCCAGCAGCTTATCTCTAGCGGGAGGATCGGTAGAGACCCAGTACTTC. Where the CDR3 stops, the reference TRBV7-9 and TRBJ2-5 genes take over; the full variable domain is DTGVSQNPRHKITKRGQNVTFRCDPISEHNRLYWYRQTLGQGPEFLTYFQNEAQLEKSRLLSDRFSAERPKGSFSTLEIQRTEQGDSAMYLCASSLSLAGGSVETQYFGPGTRLLVL.